The 15 T cell receptor beta chains given below trace back to one sample, sequenced in a study of OX40 agonist ivuxolimab in advanced cancers. The library was built by means of the immunoSEQ multiplex PCR assay. Sourced from immuneACCESS, this table was stored by TCRdb with only in-frame sequences that have V and J called. A share of the clones is absent; for the studies checked, an unresolved V gene accounts for under half, and the remainder has no known explanation. In all, the sample holds about 62,000 clones, and around 84% of those were seen once. Roughly 2.4% of the sample is in the top ten clones. Here the sequenced sample was CD4+ or CD8+ T cells sorted from blood, taken in a trial of the OX40 agonist ivuxolimab. The receptors originated from an adult with an advanced solid tumor such as melanoma, head and neck, liver or kidney cancer.

This clone was counted only a few times. CDR3 residues: CASSFAAFGTNTDTQYF. In nucleotides, the CDR3 is TGTGCCAGCAGCTTCGCCGCCTTTGGAACCAACACAGATACGCAGTATTTT. The rearrangement links TRBV5-6 to TRBJ2-3; D is unresolved. CDR3 length: 17 residues. CDR1 and CDR2 from the germline V gene are SGHDT and YYEEEE. With 2 bases removed from V and 2 bases from J, the gap between germline ends came to 18 bases.

There are a few counts of this clone. V gene TRBV7-2 combines with J gene TRBJ2-4; 9 positions agree with TRBD2. Germline trimming cut 5 bases from V and 3 bases from J; bases unmatched to any gene: 11. The germline V gene has CDR1 SGHTA and CDR2 FQGNSA. The CDR3 spans 17 residues. CDR3 coding DNA: TGTGCCAGCAGCGCGCCGCGGGGGGGTCAGAGCAAAAACATTCAGTACTTC. Its protein is CASSAPRGGQSKNIQYF.

This sequence joins TRBV6-1 and TRBJ2-7; D may be TRBD1 (6 bases). The CDR3 runs to 14 residues. Germline lookup yields CDR1 MNHNS and CDR2 SASEGT. V gave up 7 bases and J gave up 6 bases, with 19 bases separating them. The CDR3 here is CASKFSYGGSEQYF. In DNA form, the CDR3 reads TGTGCCAGCAAATTCTCTTATGGGGGCAGCGAGCAGTACTTC.

The chain links TRBV30 to TRBJ2-3; 8 positions agree with TRBD2. CDR1 is GTSNPN, CDR2 SVGIG, per germline (reference sequence). The V and J ends lost 0 bases and 6 bases, in that order; junction bases with no gene match: 17. This CDR3 spans 18 amino acids. The CDR3 sequence is CAWSVLASGLLGVDTQYF. In DNA form, the CDR3 reads TGTGCCTGGAGTGTACTGGCTAGCGGGCTACTCGGGGTGGATACGCAGTATTTT.

The chain combines TRBV7-2 with TRBJ2-5, with D uncertain. The J call may be mistaken, given a closer DNA end match to TRBJ2-7. The CDR3 runs to 14 residues. From germline, CDR1 is SGHTA and CDR2 FQGNSA. The CDR3 reads CASSSEFSSYEQYF. The CDR3 DNA is TGTGCCAGCAGCTCAGAATTTAGCTCCTACGAGCAGTACTTC.

The rearrangement links TRBV6-6 to TRBJ2-5, with D possibly TRBD1 on 5 matching bases. Trimming shortened V by 8 bases and J by 2 bases, and 9 bases separated the two germline ends. Germline V gene data show CDR1 as MNHNY and CDR2 as SVGAGI (reference sequence). The length of the CDR3 is 12 residues. CDR3 DNA: TGTGCCAGCTCAGGGTATCAAGAGACCCAGTACTTC. Translating gives CASSGYQETQYF.

The count of this clone is one. The chain has TRBV6-5 and TRBJ2-7; D tentatively reads TRBD1 or TRBD2 (6 bases each). This CDR3 spans 15 amino acids. CDR1 is MNHEY and CDR2 is SVGAGI in the germline V gene. Trimming shortened V by 2 bases and J by 4 bases, and 15 bases separated the two germline ends. In DNA, the CDR3 is TGTGCCAGCAGTTACGGCGGGACATTGAATTACGAGCAGTACTTC. Translated: CASSYGGTLNYEQYF.

The chain carries TRBV16 and TRBJ1-5, with D possibly TRBD1 on 6 matching bases. The length of the CDR3 is 15 residues. V was cut by 3 bases and J by 6 bases, with 15 bases left in between. CDR1 and CDR2 from the germline V gene are KGHSY and FQNENV. The chain's CDR3 is CASSQDSVFGQPQHF. The DNA for the CDR3 is TGTGCCAGCAGCCAGGACAGTGTATTCGGTCAGCCCCAGCATTTT.

The chain carries TRBV29-1 and TRBJ1-2, with TRBD1 matching 9 bases. This CDR3 comprises 14 residues. V shed 4 bases and J 3 bases; nucleotides not matched to a gene: 6. Germline CDR1 reads SQVTM; CDR2 reads ANQGSEA. CDR3 amino acids: CSVVLTGGDYGYTF. CDR3 DNA: TGCAGCGTTGTTCTCACAGGGGGCGACTATGGCTACACCTTC.

This clone is medium-sized within its sample. The chain couples TRBV18 to TRBJ2-3, with 10 bases that match TRBD2. The length of the CDR3 is 13 residues. Trimming at V came to 4 bases and at J to 6 bases, leaving 1 base not matched to a gene. Germline loops: CDR1 KGHSH, CDR2 LQKENI. CDR3 sequence (DNA): TGTGCCAGCTCACAACTAGCGGGGGATACGCAGTATTTT. Translating it yields CASSQLAGDTQYF.

The chain combines TRBV19 with TRBJ2-2, with 7 bases matching TRBD2. The CDR3 consists of 16 residues. V lost 11 bases and J lost 0; bases outside the gene matches: 12. In germline, CDR1 is LNHDA, CDR2 SQIVND (reference sequence). The CDR3 here is CASGRGEPANTGELFF. As DNA, the CDR3 is TGTGCCTCAGGGAGGGGTGAACCAGCGAACACCGGGGAGCTGTTTTTT.

V is TRBV27 and J is TRBJ1-2; 10 nucleotides align to TRBD1. The CDR3 is made up of 19 amino acids. Per the germline V gene, CDR1 is MNHEY and CDR2 is SMNVEV (reference sequence). With V trimmed by 10 bases and J by 1 base, 21 bases remained unmatched. The CDR3 protein is CATHLESGTGVGVNYGYTF. The CDR3 coding sequence is TGTGCCACTCACCTAGAATCCGGGACAGGGGTCGGGGTTAACTATGGCTACACCTTC.

The rearrangement joins TRBV4-2 to TRBJ1-5; possibly TRBD1 for D (5 bases). V lost 0 bases to trimming and J lost 5 bases, with 11 bases between them. Germline-derived CDR1 and CDR2 are LGHNA and YNFKEQ. The CDR3 covers 15 residues. The DNA of the CDR3 is TGTGCCAGCAGCCAAGAGGGGTGGGGGGATCAGCCCCAGCATTTT. It encodes CASSQEGWGDQPQHF.

The V gene is TRBV19, the J gene TRBJ1-2, with D hard to call. The CDR3 is 15 residues long. The ends were cut back, 0 bases at V and 2 bases at J, with 10 bases in the middle. Per germline, CDR1 LNHDA and CDR2 SQIVND (reference sequence). CDR3: CASSIDPRLNYGYTF. The CDR3 DNA is TGTGCCAGTAGTATAGACCCCCGGTTAAACTATGGCTACACCTTC.

The CDR3 DNA follows: TGTGCCAGCAGGCAGGTCCAGGAGTTGTACTTC. Its translation: CASRQVQELYF. The V and J genes are TRBV6-5 and TRBJ2-7; D is uncertain. V shed 6 bases and J shed 12 bases, with 15 bases lying between them. The germline CDR1 and CDR2 sequences are MNHEY and SVGAGI. The CDR3 contains 11 residues.